These 21 T cell receptor beta chains originate from one sample sequenced in a study of cytotoxic CD8 clonotypes in ibrutinib-treated CLL. The protocol was immunoSEQ multiplex PCR, while the TCRdb copy is restricted to in-frame clones and leaves out a portion. The sample has under 200,000 clones; around 84% are singletons. The specimen comprised PBMCs, sampled after 12 months of ibrutinib treatment. These receptors came from a human donor with chronic lymphocytic leukemia.

This clone was recorded once. The rearrangement links TRBV5-1 to TRBJ2-7; TRBD1 agrees at 12 bases. The CDR3 has 15 amino acids. Germline loops: CDR1 SGHRS, CDR2 YFSETQ. The V segment lost 2 bases and the J segment 6 bases; nucleotides outside the gene matches: 6. CDR3 nucleotides: TGCGCCAGCAGCTTTTCCGGGACAGGGGGCCGCGAGCAGTACTTC. Translation: CASSFSGTGGREQYF.

CDR3: CASSTDTYLRQGYTF. The CDR3 DNA reads TGTGCCAGCAGCACCGACACCTACTTAAGGCAGGGCTACACCTTC. V gene TRBV5-5 combines with J gene TRBJ1-2; D ambiguous. CDR3 length: 15 residues. Trimming pared 4 bases from V and 8 bases from J, leaving 21 bases between. Germline V gives CDR1 SGHKS, CDR2 YYEKEE (reference sequence).

This clone was observed a single time. The chain combines TRBV28 with TRBJ2-3; tentatively, D is TRBD1 (7 bases). V gave up 3 bases and J gave up 7 bases, with 17 bases separating them. Per germline, CDR1 MDHEN and CDR2 SYDVKM. The CDR3 totals 15 residues. The CDR3 DNA is TGTGCCAGCAGTTTCGGGCAGGGGGGTACGAATACGCAGTATTTT. Amino acid sequence: CASSFGQGGTNTQYF.

This chain joins TRBV7-2 and TRBJ2-5; TRBD2 matches 9 bases. The length of the CDR3 is 14 residues. Germline V gene data show CDR1 as SGHTA and CDR2 as FQGNSA. V lost 5 bases and J lost 2; bases outside the gene matches: 3. DNA of the CDR3: TGTGCCAGCAGCACTAGCGGGCCTCAAGAGACCCAGTACTTC. Its translation: CASSTSGPQETQYF.

The J gene is TRBJ2-3, the V gene TRBV19, with D perhaps TRBD2 (5 bases). The germline V gene encodes CDR1 LNHDA and CDR2 SQIVND (reference sequence). CDR3 length: 14 residues. Trimming stripped 10 bases from V and 2 bases from J, with 16 bases between. CDR3 nucleotides: TGTGCCATCAGACCAAGCGGACCCACAGATACGCAGTATTTT. This gives the protein CAIRPSGPTDTQYF. The full variable domain, with the rest looked up from reference TRBV19 and TRBJ2-3, is DGGITQSPKYLFRKEGQNVTLSCEQNLNHDAMYWYRQDPGQGLRLIYYSQIVNDFQKGDIAEGYSVSREKKESFPLTVTSAQKNPTAFYLCAIRPSGPTDTQYFGPGTRLTVL.

The chain combines TRBV28 with TRBJ2-7; 10 nucleotides match TRBD1. J gave up 7 bases and V 2 bases, and 8 bases lay outside the gene matches. The CDR3 runs 15 residues. Germline CDR1 and CDR2: MDHEN and SYDVKM. The DNA of the CDR3 is TGTGCCAGCAGTTTACCGGGACAGGGGAAGAGGGAGCAGTACTTC. It encodes CASSLPGQGKREQYF.

Here the CDR3 reads CASTNGGQGESAAHYEQYF. DNA of the CDR3: TGTGCCAGCACCAACGGGGGCCAGGGGGAATCAGCGGCCCACTACGAGCAGTACTTC. The chain has TRBV11-3 and TRBJ2-7, with TRBD1 as a possible D gene (7 bases). Between the trimmed V and J ends, which lost 7 bases and 3 bases, there was a span of 31 bases. Germline V gives CDR1 SGHNT, CDR2 YENEEA. CDR3 length equals 19 residues. The full variable domain, in which reference TRBV11-3 and TRBJ2-7 provide the parts outside the CDR3, is EAGVVQSPRYKIIEKKQPVAFWCNPISGHNTLYWYLQNLGQGPELLIRYENEEAVDDSQLPKDRFSAERLKGVDSTLKIQPAELGDSAVYLCASTNGGQGESAAHYEQYFGPGTRLTVT.

This chain joins TRBV11-2 and TRBJ2-2; D may be TRBD1 or TRBD2 (5 bases each). Trimming shortened V by 4 bases and J by 0 bases, and 12 bases separated the two germline ends. The CDR3 has 16 amino acids. The germline V gene encodes CDR1 SGHAT and CDR2 FQNNGV. The CDR3 reads CASSSPRGPNTGELFF. CDR3 nucleotide sequence: TGTGCCAGCAGCTCACCGAGGGGACCGAACACCGGGGAGCTGTTTTTT.

CDR3 nucleotide sequence: TGTGCCTGGAGTGAAGGGCCCGGCTACACCTTC. Its protein product is CAWSEGPGYTF. The chain couples TRBV30 to TRBJ1-2; D is unclear. The V end lost 1 base, the J end lost 8 bases, and 8 bases lay between the germline ends. Germline-derived CDR1 and CDR2 are GTSNPN and SVGIG (reference sequence). The CDR3 sequence is 11 residues long.

The genes are TRBV4-2 and TRBJ1-1, with D possibly being TRBD1 (6 bases). From germline, CDR1 is LGHNA and CDR2 YNFKEQ. CDR3 size: 15 residues. With 0 bases removed from V and 5 bases from J, the gap between germline ends came to 13 bases. CDR3: CASSQDGGARTEAFF. DNA of the CDR3: TGTGCCAGCAGCCAAGATGGGGGGGCGCGAACTGAAGCTTTCTTT.

A single count supports this clone. The chain links TRBV28 to TRBJ2-7; 7 bases line up with TRBD2. The V gene's germline CDR1 is MDHEN and CDR2 SYDVKM. The V segment lost 5 bases and the J segment 0 bases; nucleotides outside the gene matches: 13. The CDR3 covers 17 residues. The CDR3 nucleotides are TGTGCCAGCAGTCGAACCACTACTAGCGTAAGCTCCTACGAGCAGTACTTC. Amino acids: CASSRTTTSVSSYEQYF.

This clone was recorded once. This chain uses TRBV27 with TRBJ1-2; 9 nucleotides match TRBD1. Per the germline V gene, CDR1 is MNHEY and CDR2 is SMNVEV (reference sequence). This CDR3 contains 14 residues. V lost 3 bases, J lost 1 base, and 0 bases stayed unmatched. The CDR3 DNA reads as TGTGCCAGCAGTTTGGGACAGGGTAACTATGGCTACACCTTC. Translation: CASSLGQGNYGYTF.

V and J are TRBV28 and TRBJ1-3; TRBD1 matches 7 bases. The length of the CDR3 is 17 residues. Germline assignment: CDR1 MDHEN and CDR2 SYDVKM. V lost 8 bases, J lost 0 bases, and 13 bases stayed unmatched. This chain's CDR3 is CASHLDGTASSGNTIYF. Here the CDR3 DNA reads TGTGCCAGCCACTTGGACGGGACAGCGAGCTCTGGAAACACCATATATTTT.

This sequence joins TRBV2 and TRBJ1-6; possible D gene TRBD1, 6 bases. V lost 6 bases, J lost 7 bases, and 16 bases lay in between. This CDR3 region has 15 residues. Germline loops: CDR1 SNHLY, CDR2 FYNNEI. In nucleotides, the CDR3 is TGTGCCAGCAGAGGGCTGCCAGGGGACAATTCACCCCTCCACTTT. It translates to CASRGLPGDNSPLHF. Full variable domain (missing parts from reference TRBV2 and TRBJ1-6): EPEVTQTPSHQVTQMGQEVILRCVPISNHLYFYWYRQILGQKVEFLVSFYNNEISEKSEIFDDQFSVERPDGSNFTLKIRSTKLEDSAMYFCASRGLPGDNSPLHFGNGTRLTVT.

The V and J genes are TRBV7-9 and TRBJ1-1; 7 bases map to TRBD1. Germline V CDR1 and CDR2: SEHNR, FQNEAQ (reference sequence). V lost 5 bases to trimming and J lost 2 bases; unmatched junction nucleotides: 5. The CDR3 loop spans 14 amino acids. As DNA, the CDR3 is TGTGCCAGCAGCATGAACAGGGGAAACACTGAAGCTTTCTTT. Protein sequence: CASSMNRGNTEAFF.

The chain couples TRBV7-9 to TRBJ1-4, with 9 bases matching TRBD1. V gave up 1 base and J gave up 10 bases; unmatched junction bases: 4. The CDR3 covers 14 residues. In germline, CDR1 is SEHNR, CDR2 FQNEAQ (reference sequence). The CDR3 here is CASSLDTGGGKLFF. As DNA, the CDR3 is TGTGCCAGCAGCTTAGATACAGGGGGCGGAAAACTGTTTTTT.

V and J are TRBV2 and TRBJ1-2; possible D gene TRBD1, 5 bases. This CDR3 is built from 15 residues. Germline V CDR1 and CDR2: SNHLY, FYNNEI. The germline V and J ends were trimmed by 8 bases and 5 bases, with 21 bases remaining between them. CDR3 sequence reads: CASSKGQGPGYGYTF. The CDR3 nucleotides read TGTGCCAGCTCAAAGGGGCAGGGCCCAGGATATGGCTACACCTTC.

V and J are TRBV7-2 and TRBJ1-5; possibly TRBD1 for D (6 bases). Germline V lookup: CDR1 SGHTA, CDR2 FQGNSA. The CDR3 has 14 residues. Between the trimmed V and J ends, which lost 1 base and 7 bases, there was a span of 11 bases. CDR3 DNA sequence: TGTGCCAGCAGCTTAGATGGGGGCCGGCAGCCCCAGCATTTT. Protein product: CASSLDGGRQPQHF.

Only a few counts were recorded for this clone. The chain recombines TRBV9 with TRBJ2-7, with 8 bases aligning to TRBD1. The V and J ends lost 4 bases and 3 bases, in that order; junction bases with no gene match: 6. Germline CDR1 and CDR2: SGDLS and YYNGEE. CDR3 length: 14 residues. The CDR3 spells CASSRTGTVYEQYF. CDR3 in DNA: TGTGCCAGCAGCCGGACAGGGACGGTCTACGAGCAGTACTTC.

The CDR3 protein is CASSAGQVLKGTF. CDR3 DNA: TGTGCCAGCTCCGCGGGACAGGTCCTAAAGGGGACCTTC. The chain joins TRBV28 to TRBJ1-2, with 8 bases aligning to TRBD1. Unmatched junction bases numbered 16, after V lost 8 bases and J lost 14 bases. The CDR3 totals 13 residues. Germline assignment: CDR1 MDHEN and CDR2 SYDVKM.

The rearrangement links TRBV7-3 to TRBJ2-3, with 9 positions matching TRBD2. V lost 5 bases and J lost 11; bases outside the gene matches: 11. The CDR3 consists of 14 residues. The V gene's germline CDR1 is SGHTA and CDR2 FQGTGA. The CDR3 sequence is CASSPRTSAQVQYF. Here the CDR3 DNA reads TGTGCCAGCAGCCCAAGGACTAGCGCCCAGGTGCAGTATTTT.